A selection of T cell receptor beta chains follows, all from one sample in a study of blood T cell repertoires in COVID-19. Clones were read by immunoSEQ multiplex PCR, and TCRdb kept only the in-frame ones, dropping some. This table holds around 220,000 clones, approximately 82% found once. What was sequenced was peripheral blood. All receptors derive from a woman aged 80 or older with active or convalescent COVID-19. CDR3s include the opening cysteine and the closing phenylalanine or tryptophan. D genes are given only for firm matches. For some rows the clone size is stated as once, few or many, or as a class when expanded; others skip it.

J | D | length | size | V | DNA | CDR3
TRBJ2-3 | TRBD2 | 19 | - | TRBV10-3 | TGTGCCATCAACGTATATCCGGGACTAGCGGCCCGGGGTGGAGATACGCAGTATTTT | CAINVYPGLAARGGDTQYF
TRBJ2-3 | - | 14 | many | TRBV4-2 | TGTGCCAGCAGCCATCCATCTACCCCAGATACGCAGTATTTT | CASSHPSTPDTQYF
TRBJ1-4 | TRBD1 | 15 | - | TRBV6-1 | TGTGCCAGCAGTGACAGGGGGCACAAATTTGAAAAACTGTTTTTT | CASSDRGHKFEKLFF
TRBJ1-5 | - | 13 | - | TRBV6-6 | TGTGCCAGCAGTTATCGTCAGTCTCAGCCCCAGCATTTT | CASSYRQSQPQHF
TRBJ1-5 | - | 12 | - | TRBV29-1 | TGCAGCGTTGGGGGGCTTAATCAGCCCCAGCATTTT | CSVGGLNQPQHF
TRBJ1-1 | TRBD1 | 16 | once | TRBV6-1 | TGTGCCAGCAGTGAAAGTCCCGACAGGGTGAACACTGAAGCTTTCTTT | CASSESPDRVNTEAFF
TRBJ1-1 | TRBD1 | 14 | - | TRBV28 | TGTGCCAGCAGCTTGACAGGGGGGGAAACTGAAGCTTTCTTT | CASSLTGGETEAFF
TRBJ2-7 | - | 14 | - | TRBV2 | TGTGCCAGCAGTGAAGGTAGGGGCACCTACGAGCAGTACTTC | CASSEGRGTYEQYF
TRBJ2-5 | - | 13 | - | TRBV4-1 | TGCGCCAGCAGCCAGCAGGGTTTGGAGACCCAGTACTTC | CASSQQGLETQYF
TRBJ2-2 | TRBD2 | 15 | - | TRBV30 | TGTGCCTGGACCACAACTAGCGCGAACACCGGGGAGCTGTTTTTT | CAWTTTSANTGELFF
TRBJ1-6 | - | 17 | - | TRBV5-5 | TGTGCCAGCAGCTCTGAGGCGGGGGGTAACTATAATTCACCCCTCCACTTT | CASSSEAGGNYNSPLHF
TRBJ2-1 | TRBD2 | 17 | few | TRBV5-1 | TGCGCCAGCAGCTCGGAATCTAGCGGGTGGAGGGACAATGAGCAGTTCTTC | CASSSESSGWRDNEQFF
TRBJ2-3 | TRBD2 | 15 | - | TRBV5-1 | TGCGCCAGCTCCCTTCCGGGAGGGCGGTTAAATACGCAGTATTTT | CASSLPGGRLNTQYF
TRBJ1-2 | - | 14 | - | TRBV6-6 | TGTGCCAGCAGTTACTCGGTCAGGGACTATGGCTACACCTTC | CASSYSVRDYGYTF
TRBJ2-2 | - | 13 | once | TRBV10-1 | TGCGCCAGCAGCCCAAACAGGGCCGGGGAGCTGTTTTTT | CASSPNRAGELFF
TRBJ2-3 | - | 17 | few | TRBV6-1 | TGTGCCAGCAGTGGGAGACAGTTTTCCACCAGGGCAGATACGCAGTATTTT | CASSGRQFSTRADTQYF
TRBJ1-2 | TRBD1 | 17 | - | TRBV5-5 | TGTGCCAGCAGCACAACCAGGGGGACAGGGGGATTAGGTGGCTACACCTTC | CASSTTRGTGGLGGYTF
TRBJ2-1 | TRBD2 | 15 | - | TRBV20-1 | TGCAGTGCTAGTCAGGCGGGGGGGGCCTACAATGAGCAGTTCTTC | CSASQAGGAYNEQFF
TRBJ2-7 | - | 12 | - | TRBV2 | TGTGCCAGCAGTGAATCTCCGTACGAGCAGTACTTC | CASSESPYEQYF